Following are 29 T cell receptor beta chains from one sample sequenced in a study of identical twins. Each CDR3 protein gets one entry after TCRdb re-called the 5' RACE reads with MiXCR. The table lists about 730,000 distinct CDR3 sequences, less than 25% of them singletons. These data also featured in a second study, about T cells expressing NK-cell markers.

Sequenced input: PBMCs. These receptors were obtained from a woman under 30 in good health.

The chain's CDR3 is CASSIGLADEETQYF. CDR3 DNA: TGCGCCAGCAGCATTGGACTAGCGGACGAAGAGACCCAGTACTTC. The chain joins TRBV5-1 to TRBJ2-5, with 10 bases matching TRBD2. Trimming at V came to 4 bases and at J to 3 bases, leaving 6 bases not matched to a gene. CDR3 size: 15 residues. In germline, CDR1 is SGHRS, CDR2 YFSETQ.

At least ten counts were recorded for this clonotype. V gene TRBV24-1 combines with J gene TRBJ1-2, with TRBD1 identical over 8 bases. The trim removed 7 bases at V and 2 bases at J, leaving 14 bases unmatched. This CDR3 comprises 17 residues. Per the germline V gene, CDR1 is KGHDR and CDR2 is SFDVKD. CDR3 residues: CATRPRGREMANYGYTF. As DNA, the CDR3 is TGTGCCACCAGACCCAGGGGGCGCGAGATGGCCAACTATGGCTACACCTTC.

This clonotype was detected a few times. The V and J genes are TRBV7-6 and TRBJ1-4, with D uncertain. This CDR3 region has 14 residues. Germline CDR1 SGHVS, CDR2 FNYEAQ. V was shortened by 0 bases and J by 4 bases, with 6 bases between the two germline ends. In DNA, the CDR3 is TGTGCCAGCAGCTTAGCAGGGTTTAATGAAAAACTGTTTTTT. Translating it yields CASSLAGFNEKLFF.

This clonotype was detected only a few times. The chain carries TRBV20-1 and TRBJ2-5; D not resolved. Trimming removed 2 bases from V and 1 base from J, with 11 bases in between. Looked up from germline, CDR1 is DFQATT and CDR2 is SNEGSKA (reference sequence). The CDR3 runs to 14 residues. CDR3 amino acids: CSARKEAVQETQYF. The CDR3 coding sequence is TGCAGTGCTAGAAAGGAAGCAGTCCAAGAGACCCAGTACTTC.

The CDR3 sequence is CSVARLDAKNIQYF. CDR3 DNA: TGCAGCGTTGCGCGACTAGACGCCAAAAACATTCAGTACTTC. V and J are TRBV29-1 and TRBJ2-4; a weak D match, TRBD2 (6 bases). Per the germline V gene, CDR1 is SQVTM and CDR2 is ANQGSEA. Trimming pared 4 bases from V and 1 base from J, leaving 11 bases between. The CDR3 spans 14 residues.

The chain joins TRBV4-2 to TRBJ1-4; D not resolved. Germline V CDR1 and CDR2: LGHNA, YNFKEQ. The CDR3 is 14 amino acids. The V end lost 4 bases, the J end lost 7 bases, and 13 bases lay between the germline ends. The CDR3 region has the DNA TGTGCCAGCAGCCCTGAGCGGCGCCGTGAAAAACTGTTTTTT. Its translation: CASSPERRREKLFF.

In this sample, this clonotype turned up many times. The chain joins TRBV29-1 to TRBJ1-2; D is possibly TRBD1 (6 bases). Trimming took 4 bases from V and 4 from J, leaving 16 bases between them. Germline V gives CDR1 SQVTM, CDR2 ANQGSEA. The CDR3 is 14 residues long. DNA of the CDR3: TGCAGCGTTGTATTTTGGGGGGCTAGCTATGGCTACACCTTC. It specifies CSVVFWGASYGYTF.

This chain joins TRBV7-2 and TRBJ2-1; 7 positions match TRBD1. The junction had 10 bases not matched to a gene; V was cut back by 5 bases and J by 6 bases. Germline assignment: CDR1 SGHTA and CDR2 FQGNSA. This CDR3 region has 15 residues. The CDR3 here is CASSPGTDRFNEQFF. The CDR3 nucleotides are TGTGCCAGCAGCCCCGGGACAGACCGATTCAATGAGCAGTTCTTC.

This clonotype occurred a few times. The V gene is TRBV5-5, the J gene TRBJ2-7, with D maybe TRBD2 (6 bases). V lost 7 bases and J 8 bases, leaving 19 bases between the germline ends. The CDR3 extends over 13 amino acids. The germline gives CDR1 SGHKS, CDR2 YYEKEE (reference sequence). The CDR3 protein is CASRMEGSTKQYF. In nucleotides, the CDR3 is TGTGCCAGCCGTATGGAGGGGAGTACGAAGCAGTACTTC.

The chain carries TRBV28 and TRBJ2-5; D unclear. Germline V CDR1 and CDR2: MDHEN, SYDVKM. There are 11 residues in the CDR3. V lost 1 base, J lost 9 bases, and 6 bases lay in between. The CDR3: CASSLSLSQYF. DNA of the CDR3: TGTGCCAGCAGTTTATCCCTCTCCCAGTACTTC.

This clonotype was detected a few times. J is TRBJ2-3 and V is TRBV27, with TRBD1 matching 9 bases. The CDR3 contains 15 residues. V dropped 6 bases and J dropped 4; count of bases not matched to a gene: 8. CDR1 is MNHEY and CDR2 is SMNVEV in the germline V gene (reference sequence). The CDR3 coding sequence is TGTGCCAGCAGCCCGGGACAGGGTCCCCCAGATACGCAGTATTTT. Translating it yields CASSPGQGPPDTQYF.

The rearrangement links TRBV10-1 to TRBJ1-6; D is uncertain. CDR1 WNHNN and CDR2 SYGVQD come from the germline V gene (reference sequence). CDR3 size: 14 residues. V was pared by 3 bases and J by 8 bases, with 11 bases between. The CDR3 spells CASSESRLDSPLHF. The DNA for the CDR3 is TGCGCCAGCAGTGAATCTCGGCTGGATTCACCCCTCCACTTT.

The chain joins TRBV4-3 to TRBJ1-3; D not certain. Germline lookup yields CDR1 LGHNA and CDR2 YSLEER. The CDR3 is made up of 14 amino acids. V lost 2 bases to trimming and J lost 0 bases, with 5 bases between them. In DNA form, the CDR3 reads TGCGCCAGCAGCCAATCAGTCTCTGGAAACACCATATATTTT. Translated: CASSQSVSGNTIYF.

The chain recombines TRBV5-1 with TRBJ2-3; D unclear. Germline V gene sequence: CDR1 SGHRS, CDR2 YFSETQ. This CDR3 has 15 residues. V lost 0 bases to trimming and J lost 3 bases, with 11 bases between them. The CDR3 loop is CASSLASESTDTQYF. CDR3 nucleotide sequence: TGCGCCAGCAGCTTGGCAAGCGAGAGTACAGATACGCAGTATTTT.

The chain links TRBV7-3 to TRBJ2-1; 9 bases match TRBD2. The CDR3 is 16 residues long. The germline CDR1 and CDR2 sequences are SGHTA and FQGTGA. Germline trimming cut 5 bases from V and 7 bases from J; bases unmatched to any gene: 12. CDR3 DNA sequence: TGTGCCAGCAGCGCAATTGGCGGGGGGGTTTCTAATGAGCAGTTCTTC. Translated: CASSAIGGGVSNEQFF.

The rearrangement uses TRBV9 and TRBJ2-2; D not resolved. Germline CDR1 SGDLS, CDR2 YYNGEE. Trimming removed 3 bases at V and 1 base at J, with 10 bases between. The CDR3 length is 15 residues. The CDR3 is CASSADPGNTGELFF. The CDR3 DNA follows: TGTGCCAGCAGCGCAGACCCAGGGAACACCGGGGAGCTGTTTTTT. The variable domain in full, with the rest retrieved from reference TRBV9 and TRBJ2-2, is DSGVTQTPKHLITATGQRVTLRCSPRSGDLSVYWYQQSLDQGLQFLIQYYNGEERAKGNILERFSAQQFPDLHSELNLSSLELGDSALYFCASSADPGNTGELFFGEGSRLTVL.

This clonotype was counted only a few times. V and J are TRBV15 and TRBJ2-5, with 7 bases lining up with TRBD2. The CDR3 loop spans 14 amino acids. Germline values: CDR1 LNHNV, CDR2 YYDKDF (reference sequence). With 8 bases clipped from V and 0 bases from J, the junction kept 6 bases outside the gene matches. The chain's CDR3 is CATRRGDHQETQYF. The CDR3 nucleotides are TGTGCCACCCGACGGGGGGATCACCAAGAGACCCAGTACTTC.

This clonotype was found many times. This chain connects TRBV21-1 to TRBJ1-5; the D call TRBD1 from the table was never checked on the DNA. TRBV21-1 is a recognized pseudogene. This CDR3 has 16 residues. The CDR3: CASSIRTGHSNQPQHF. The CDR3 nucleotides read TGTGCCAGCAGCATCCGGACAGGTCATAGCAATCAGCCCCAGCATTTT.

This clonotype appeared a few times. The rearrangement uses TRBV10-3 and TRBJ2-1, with D hard to call. CDR1 is ENHRY, CDR2 SYGVKD, per germline. Trimming cost V 7 bases and J 10 bases, with 17 bases left between them. The CDR3 has 13 residues. The DNA for the CDR3 is TGTGCCATCAATACGGCTCAGGCCGGGGAGCAGTTCTTC. Translated: CAINTAQAGEQFF.

The gene calls are TRBV14 and TRBJ2-6; D remains ambiguous. V shed 5 bases and J shed 13 bases, with 9 bases lying between them. Looked up from germline, CDR1 is SGHDN and CDR2 is FVKESK. The CDR3 length is 11 residues. The CDR3, as DNA: TGTGCCAGCAGCTTCTCAAGGGTCCTGACTTTC. Its translation: CASSFSRVLTF.

The chain carries TRBV7-9 and TRBJ2-1; 9 bases line up with TRBD1. The germline V gene encodes CDR1 SEHNR and CDR2 FQNEAQ (reference sequence). This CDR3 comprises 15 residues. Trimming removed 6 bases from V and 4 bases from J; junction bases left unmatched: 7. The CDR3 region has the DNA TGTGCCAGCAGTACTGGACAGGGGACATACAATGAGCAGTTCTTC. Translating it yields CASSTGQGTYNEQFF.

This clonotype appeared once. V is TRBV4-2 and J is TRBJ2-6; D not certain. The CDR3 covers 18 residues. Germline CDR1 reads LGHNA; CDR2 reads YNFKEQ. The ends were cut back, 0 bases at V and 0 bases at J, with 12 bases in the middle. The CDR3 DNA follows: TGTGCCAGCAGCCAAGATAAGAGACGGCCCTCTGGGGCCAACGTCCTGACTTTC. This translates into CASSQDKRRPSGANVLTF.

This clonotype was observed at least ten times. The chain links TRBV6-1 to TRBJ1-5; 9 bases align to TRBD1. The germline CDR1 and CDR2 sequences are MNHNS and SASEGT. J was trimmed by 3 bases and V by 4 bases; bases with no gene match: 7. The CDR3 loop spans 16 amino acids. CDR3 sequence (DNA): TGTGCCAGCAGTGTAGTACAGGGGGCATACAATCAGCCCCAGCATTTT. Amino acid sequence: CASSVVQGAYNQPQHF.

The sample holds a few counts of this clonotype. The chain joins TRBV29-1 to TRBJ2-5; D is possibly TRBD1 (5 bases). V was trimmed by 3 bases and J by 6 bases, leaving 14 bases between them. CDR3 length: 13 residues. Germline V gene sequence: CDR1 SQVTM, CDR2 ANQGSEA. CDR3 loop: CSVDGQGWKTQYF. CDR3 bases: TGCAGCGTTGACGGGCAGGGATGGAAGACCCAGTACTTC. Full variable domain (rest looked up from reference TRBV29-1 and TRBJ2-5): SAVISQKPSRDICQRGTSLTIQCQVDSQVTMMFWYRQQPGQSLTLIATANQGSEATYESGFVIDKFPISRPNLTFSTLTVSNMSPEDSSIYLCSVDGQGWKTQYFGPGTRLLVL.

The sample holds a few counts of this clonotype. V gene TRBV5-5 combines with J gene TRBJ2-1; D uncertain. Germline assignment: CDR1 SGHKS and CDR2 YYEKEE (reference sequence). CDR3 size: 12 residues. V lost 2 bases to trimming and J lost 8 bases, with 8 bases between them. CDR3 coding DNA: TGTGCCAGCAGCTTCTATTCGGATGAGCAGTTCTTC. Its translation: CASSFYSDEQFF.

The sample holds a few counts of this clonotype. This chain uses TRBV9 with TRBJ1-1; D unresolved. Deletions cut 0 bases from V and 7 bases from J, with 10 bases between. The germline V gene has CDR1 SGDLS and CDR2 YYNGEE. This CDR3 comprises 13 residues. CDR3 coding DNA: TGTGCCAGCAGCGTAGGAACTGGTGGTGAAGCTTTCTTT. This gives the protein CASSVGTGGEAFF.

The V and J genes are TRBV12-3 or TRBV12-4 and TRBJ2-1; 14 nucleotides match TRBD2. The CDR3 runs 14 residues. Trimming at V came to 6 bases and at J to 8 bases, leaving 3 bases not matched to a gene. The CDR3 bases are TGTGCCAGCAGACGGACTAGCGGGAGGTATGAGCAGTTCTTC. This translates into CASRRTSGRYEQFF.

Only a few counts were recorded for this clonotype. This chain connects TRBV29-1 to TRBJ1-2; D is perhaps TRBD1 (6 bases). Trimming cost V 1 base and J 7 bases, with 13 bases left between them. Germline loops: CDR1 SQVTM, CDR2 ANQGSEA. The CDR3 sequence is 13 residues long. CDR3 amino acids: CSVEGRGGSGYTF. The DNA for the CDR3 is TGCAGCGTTGAAGGGCGTGGGGGCTCTGGCTACACCTTC. Filled out from reference TRBV29-1 and TRBJ1-2, the complete variable domain reads SAVISQKPSRDICQRGTSLTIQCQVDSQVTMMFWYRQQPGQSLTLIATANQGSEATYESGFVIDKFPISRPNLTFSTLTVSNMSPEDSSIYLCSVEGRGGSGYTFGSGTRLTVV.

The table lists this clonotype with a few counts. The V call is TRBV20-1, the J call TRBJ1-1; 10 bases map to TRBD1. The trim removed 5 bases at V and 7 bases at J, leaving 10 bases unmatched. Germline V lookup: CDR1 DFQATT, CDR2 SNEGSKA (reference sequence). The CDR3 loop spans 14 amino acids. In nucleotides, the CDR3 is TGCAGTGCTGAAGAGGGGACAGGGGATCTTGAAGCTTTCTTT. Amino acids: CSAEEGTGDLEAFF.